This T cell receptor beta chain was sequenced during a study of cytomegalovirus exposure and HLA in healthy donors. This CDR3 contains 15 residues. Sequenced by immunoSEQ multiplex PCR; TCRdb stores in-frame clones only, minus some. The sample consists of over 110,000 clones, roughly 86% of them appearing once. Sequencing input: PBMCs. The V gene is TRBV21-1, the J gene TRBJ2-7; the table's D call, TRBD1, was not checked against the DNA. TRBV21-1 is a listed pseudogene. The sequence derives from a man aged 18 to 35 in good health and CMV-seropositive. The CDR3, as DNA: TGTGCCAGCAGCAGTCCGGGACAGGCGACCTACGAGCAGTACTTC. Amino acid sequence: CASSSPGQATYEQYF.